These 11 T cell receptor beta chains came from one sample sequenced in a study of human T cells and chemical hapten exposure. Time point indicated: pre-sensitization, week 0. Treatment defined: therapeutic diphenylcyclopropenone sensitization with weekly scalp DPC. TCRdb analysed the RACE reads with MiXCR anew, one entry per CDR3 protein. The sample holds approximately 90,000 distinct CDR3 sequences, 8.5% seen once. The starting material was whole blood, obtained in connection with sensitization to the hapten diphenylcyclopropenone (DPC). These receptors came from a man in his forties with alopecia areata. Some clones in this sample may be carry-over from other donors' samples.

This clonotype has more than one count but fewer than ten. In DNA form, the CDR3 reads TGCAGTGCTAGACTCCCCAACAATGAGCAGTTCTTC. It encodes CSARLPNNEQFF. The rearrangement joins TRBV20-1 to TRBJ2-1; D is uncertain. V was pared by 2 bases and J by 5 bases, with 7 bases between. The CDR3 contains 12 residues. CDR1 is DFQATT and CDR2 is SNEGSKA in the germline V gene (reference sequence).

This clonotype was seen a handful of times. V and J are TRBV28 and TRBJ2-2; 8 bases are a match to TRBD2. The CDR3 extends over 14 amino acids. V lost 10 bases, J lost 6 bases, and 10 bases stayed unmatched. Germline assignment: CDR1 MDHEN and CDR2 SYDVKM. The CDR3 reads CANSGTSRAGELFF. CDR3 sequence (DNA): TGTGCCAACTCCGGGACTAGTCGGGCCGGGGAGCTGTTTTTT.

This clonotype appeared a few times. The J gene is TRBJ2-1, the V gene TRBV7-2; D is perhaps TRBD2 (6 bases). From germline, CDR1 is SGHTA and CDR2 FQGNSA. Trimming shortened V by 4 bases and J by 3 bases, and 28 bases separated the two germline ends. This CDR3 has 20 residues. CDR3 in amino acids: CASSSSTFKGLRLHYNEQFF. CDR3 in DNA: TGTGCCAGCAGCTCAAGCACTTTTAAGGGACTGCGTTTACACTACAATGAGCAGTTCTTC.

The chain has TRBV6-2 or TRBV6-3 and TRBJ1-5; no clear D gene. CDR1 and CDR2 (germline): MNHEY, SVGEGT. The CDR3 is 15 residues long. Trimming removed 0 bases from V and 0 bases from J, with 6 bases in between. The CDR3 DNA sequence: TGTGCCAGCAGTTACTCGAATGTTAGCAATCAGCCCCAGCATTTT. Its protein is CASSYSNVSNQPQHF.

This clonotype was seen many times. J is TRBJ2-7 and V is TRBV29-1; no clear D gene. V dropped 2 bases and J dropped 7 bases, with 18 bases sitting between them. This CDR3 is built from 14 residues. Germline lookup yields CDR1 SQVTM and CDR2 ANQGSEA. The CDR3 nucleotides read TGCAGCGTTGAAATCTTGCGGTCAACTGGGGAGCAGTACTTC. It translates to CSVEILRSTGEQYF.

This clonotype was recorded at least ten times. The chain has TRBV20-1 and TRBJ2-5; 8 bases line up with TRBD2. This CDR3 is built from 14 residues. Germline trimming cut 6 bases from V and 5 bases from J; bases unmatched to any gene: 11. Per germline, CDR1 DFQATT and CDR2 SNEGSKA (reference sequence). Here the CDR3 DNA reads TGCAGTGCCCCCCCGGGGGGGTGGGGGGAGACCCAGTACTTC. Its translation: CSAPPGGWGETQYF.

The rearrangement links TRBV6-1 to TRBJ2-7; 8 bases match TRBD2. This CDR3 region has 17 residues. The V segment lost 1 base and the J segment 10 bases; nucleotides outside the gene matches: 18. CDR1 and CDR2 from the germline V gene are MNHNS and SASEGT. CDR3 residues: CASSEERGLPENTKQYV. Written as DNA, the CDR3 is TGTGCCAGCAGTGAAGAGCGGGGGCTACCCGAGAACACTAAACAGTACGTC.

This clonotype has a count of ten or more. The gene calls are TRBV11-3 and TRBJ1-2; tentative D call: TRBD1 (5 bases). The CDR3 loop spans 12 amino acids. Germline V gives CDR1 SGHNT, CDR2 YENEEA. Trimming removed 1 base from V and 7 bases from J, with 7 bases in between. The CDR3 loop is CASSLVGRGYTF. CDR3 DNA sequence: TGTGCCAGCAGCTTAGTGGGACGTGGCTACACCTTC.

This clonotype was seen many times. The CDR3 loop is CASSQTSDNNSPLHF. CDR3 nucleotide sequence: TGCGCCAGCAGCCAAACATCCGACAATAATTCACCCCTCCACTTT. V gene TRBV4-3 combines with J gene TRBJ1-6; D is ambiguous. Germline CDR1 reads LGHNA; CDR2 reads YSLEER. The CDR3 sequence is 15 residues long. V shed 2 bases and J shed 5 bases, with 10 bases lying between them.

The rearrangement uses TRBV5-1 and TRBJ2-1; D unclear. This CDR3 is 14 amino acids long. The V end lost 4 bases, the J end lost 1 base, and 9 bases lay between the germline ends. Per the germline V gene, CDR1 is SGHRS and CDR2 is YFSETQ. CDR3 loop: CASSGVGSYNEQFF. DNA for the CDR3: TGCGCCAGCAGCGGGGTGGGATCCTACAATGAGCAGTTCTTC.

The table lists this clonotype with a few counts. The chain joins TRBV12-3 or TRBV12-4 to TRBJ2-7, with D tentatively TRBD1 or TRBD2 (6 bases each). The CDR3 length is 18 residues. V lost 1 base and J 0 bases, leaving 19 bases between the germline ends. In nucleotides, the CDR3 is TGTGCCAGCAGTTTAGGGTGGGGCCGGGGGCAGAGCTCCTACGAGCAGTACGTC. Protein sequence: CASSLGWGRGQSSYEQYV.